This T cell receptor (beta chain) was retrieved from a study of control samples from healthy donors and cancer patients. This CDR3 is built from 15 residues. Germline CDR1 SGHTS, CDR2 YDEGEE. The V segment lost 4 bases and the J segment 3 bases; nucleotides outside the gene matches: 5. Produced via immunoSEQ multiplex PCR; TCRdb's table is partial and in-frame only. This table holds roughly 73,000 clones, over 75% found once. The sequencing input was blood. The source of this sequence is a man aged 50 to 60 in good health. The chain links TRBV5-8 to TRBJ2-3; 10 bases line up with TRBD1. The CDR3 reads CASSRPGQGTDTQYF. The CDR3 nucleotides read TGTGCCAGCAGCCGCCCGGGACAGGGGACAGATACGCAGTATTTT. Filled out from reference TRBV5-8 and TRBJ2-3, the complete variable domain reads EAGVTQSPTHLIKTRGQQATLRCSPISGHTSVYWYQQALGLGLQFLLWYDEGEERNRGNFPPRFSGRQFPNYSSELNVNALELEDSALYLCASSRPGQGTDTQYFGPGTRLTVL.